This TCR beta chain was profiled in a study of blood T cell repertoires in COVID-19. The overall study: Samples of COVID-19 (acute and convalescent) were obtained from the United States, Italy and Spain. From T cells, B-cell-depleted T cells, or PBMCs came the material, which was cDNA or gDNA.

As processed by the authors: From reference gene primer amplification, estimates of nucleated cell counts were derived. Sequenced by immunoSEQ multiplex PCR; TCRdb stores in-frame clones only, minus some. From that table come the V and J calls and clone size; the DNA was used to work out D and trimming. The table lists roughly 42,000 clones, roughly 79% of them singletons, with about 30% in the top ten. This sequence was found in a woman of 80 years or more with acute or convalescent COVID-19. Sequencing was done on a sample of peripheral blood.

The DNA for the CDR3 is TGTGCCAGCAGCTTAAGGGGGGGGAGGGGGGAGCAGTACTTC. It translates to CASSLRGGRGEQYF. This chain connects TRBV11-2 to TRBJ2-7, with D possibly TRBD2 on 7 matching bases. V lost 2 bases, J lost 7 bases, and 15 bases lay in between. Per germline, CDR1 SGHAT and CDR2 FQNNGV. The CDR3 extends over 14 amino acids.